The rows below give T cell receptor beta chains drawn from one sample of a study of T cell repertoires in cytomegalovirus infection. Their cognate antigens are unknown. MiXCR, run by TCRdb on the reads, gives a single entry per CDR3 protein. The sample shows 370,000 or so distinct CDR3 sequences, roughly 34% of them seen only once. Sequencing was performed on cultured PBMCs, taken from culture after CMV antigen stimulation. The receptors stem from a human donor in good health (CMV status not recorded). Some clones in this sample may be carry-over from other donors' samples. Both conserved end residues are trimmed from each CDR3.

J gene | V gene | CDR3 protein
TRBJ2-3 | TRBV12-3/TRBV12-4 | ASSLLGSGRTQY
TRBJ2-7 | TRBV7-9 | ASSSDRERHYEQY
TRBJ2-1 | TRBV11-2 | ASSLKGRGLAGDEQF
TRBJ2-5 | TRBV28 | ASSFFTAQETQY
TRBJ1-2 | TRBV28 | ASSTPRTGSGYT
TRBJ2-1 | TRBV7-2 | ASSSGLAGVQVWGEQF
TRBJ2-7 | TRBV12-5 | ASGLAPTDRARYEQY
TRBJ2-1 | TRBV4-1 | ASSQVPGQTYNEQF
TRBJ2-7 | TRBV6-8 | ASSPTTGGGEQY
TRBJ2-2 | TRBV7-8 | ASSVAPLTKNTGELF
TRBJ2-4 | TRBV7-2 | ASSLKSGGAKNIQY
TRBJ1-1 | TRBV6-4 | ASRGTGANTEAF
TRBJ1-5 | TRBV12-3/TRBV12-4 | ASSLVGQSDQPQH
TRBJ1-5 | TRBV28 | ASSSTGGSQPQH
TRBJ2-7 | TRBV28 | ASSRYGPYEQY
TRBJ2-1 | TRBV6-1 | ASSGAGGRNEQF
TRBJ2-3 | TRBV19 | ASSITSGMRTDTQY
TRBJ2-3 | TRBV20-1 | SARGDLAGLRLLRDTQY
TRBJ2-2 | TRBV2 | ASSIGGTGELF
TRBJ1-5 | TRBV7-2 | ASSLGRIPSYSNQPQH
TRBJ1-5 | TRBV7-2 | AGSSTGPNQPQH
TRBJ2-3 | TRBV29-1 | SASGNPGQGSTDTQY
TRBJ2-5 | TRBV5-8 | ASSQGTGGSPETQY
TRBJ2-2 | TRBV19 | ASSIKGPGQTSTGELF
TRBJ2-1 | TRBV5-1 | ASSPGQRSNEQF
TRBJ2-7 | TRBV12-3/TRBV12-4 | ASSKGQGLYEQY
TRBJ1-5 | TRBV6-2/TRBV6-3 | ASSYTSGDQPQH
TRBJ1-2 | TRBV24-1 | ATSESGRPTNYGYT
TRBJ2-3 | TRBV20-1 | SAGPSRPSTDTQY
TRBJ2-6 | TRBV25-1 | ASSEGSGANVLT
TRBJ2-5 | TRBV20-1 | SATFRRLETQY
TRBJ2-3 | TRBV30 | AWSPLRTDTQY
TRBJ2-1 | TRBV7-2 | ASSLAPPGHDNEQF
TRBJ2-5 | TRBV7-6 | ASSLTSRGQETQY
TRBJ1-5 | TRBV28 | ASSFWQNHNQPQH
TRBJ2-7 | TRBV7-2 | ASSSGQGGLAGTYEQY
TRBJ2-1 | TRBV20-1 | SAPQLGTSGTDEQF
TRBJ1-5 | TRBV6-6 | ASSGSGSNQPQH
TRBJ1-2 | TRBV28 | ASTRQGYGYT
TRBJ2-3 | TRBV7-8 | ASSSGTSLLVIVGSGMLTDTQY
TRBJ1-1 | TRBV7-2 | ASSSGTATEAF
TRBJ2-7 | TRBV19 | ASSSTPNEQY
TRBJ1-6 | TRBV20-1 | SAANRGRSPLH
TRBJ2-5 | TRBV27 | ASSLIGLAEETQY
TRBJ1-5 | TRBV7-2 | ASSEGPGQPQH
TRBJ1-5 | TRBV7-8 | ASSLAGRTQPQH
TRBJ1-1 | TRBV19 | ATDGGTNTEAF
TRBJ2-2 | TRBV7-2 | ASSRGTGGGPGELF
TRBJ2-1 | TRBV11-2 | ASSQTSGRAGEQF
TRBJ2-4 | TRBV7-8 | ASSPSRDRGDIAKNIQY
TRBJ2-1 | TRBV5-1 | ASSLAFGQQF
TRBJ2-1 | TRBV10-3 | AISESLVTNEQF
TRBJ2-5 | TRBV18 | ASSTLARSQQETQY
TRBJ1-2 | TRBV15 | ATSKVAYYGYT
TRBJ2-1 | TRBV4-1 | ASSQDRGWGEQF
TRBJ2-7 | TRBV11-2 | ASTRPGLAAGSYEQY
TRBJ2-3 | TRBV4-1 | ASSREGLAGFSSTDTQY
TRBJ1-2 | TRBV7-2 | ASSPVATTGVENYGYT
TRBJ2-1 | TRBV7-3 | ASSANRGNEQF